The 5 T cell receptor beta chains below all came from one sample that was sequenced in a study of multiple sclerosis patients with progressive multifocal leukoencephalopathy. Time point given: before natalizumab initiation. Sequencing was performed with immunoSEQ multiplex PCR; in TCRdb, only in-frame clones are kept and a portion is missing. The data hold tens of thousands of clones, with approximately 90% observed a single time. The specimen was PBMCs. The receptors were gathered from a human donor with multiple sclerosis.

As regards this clone: The junction and the germline gene differ at one end; a read error may be behind it. Other DNA sequences in the sample encode the same CDR3. The DNA for the CDR3 is TGTGCTAGCAGCTCGTTTGGCGGGAACATTCAGTACTTC. Protein: CASSSFGGNIQYF. The chain couples TRBV7-2 to TRBJ2-4; TRBD2 might be the D (5 bases). The CDR3 covers 13 residues. Germline V CDR1 and CDR2: SGHTA, FQGNSA.

This rearrangement joins TRBV5-6 to TRBJ2-5; TRBD1 matches at 7 bases. The germline V gene has CDR1 SGHDT and CDR2 YYEEEE. The CDR3 covers 13 residues. V dropped 5 bases and J dropped 3; count of bases not matched to a gene: 4. This chain's CDR3 is CASRGTEKETQYF. CDR3 DNA sequence: TGTGCCAGCAGGGGGACAGAAAAAGAGACCCAGTACTTC.

V usage is TRBV19 and J usage is TRBJ1-5, with 8 nucleotides matching TRBD1. CDR3 size: 14 residues. The V segment lost 4 bases and the J segment 1 base; nucleotides outside the gene matches: 0. In germline, CDR1 is LNHDA, CDR2 SQIVND (reference sequence). The CDR3 DNA sequence: TGTGCCAGTAGTAGGACAGGGAGCAATCAGCCCCAGCATTTT. Encoded protein: CASSRTGSNQPQHF.

The chain employs TRBV6-5 and TRBJ1-4; D is possibly TRBD1 (5 bases). Germline CDR1 reads MNHEY; CDR2 reads SVGAGI. The CDR3 totals 11 residues. V dropped 10 bases and J dropped 13 bases, with 16 bases sitting between them. The CDR3 spells CATFSVGRLFF. The CDR3 DNA is TGTGCCACCTTTTCGGTGGGGCGACTGTTTTTT.

J is TRBJ2-7 and V is TRBV7-9, with D perhaps matching TRBD1 (5 bases). The length of the CDR3 is 15 residues. CDR1 SEHNR and CDR2 FQNEAQ come from the germline V gene (reference sequence). Trimming shortened V by 2 bases and J by 2 bases, and 13 bases separated the two germline ends. The CDR3 is CASSLSGFGTYEQYF. As DNA, the CDR3 is TGTGCCAGCAGCTTATCAGGGTTTGGGACCTACGAGCAGTACTTC.